Below are 14 T cell receptor beta chains sequenced from a single sample in a study of blood T cell repertoires in COVID-19. Here immunoSEQ multiplex PCR was the method, and the copy in TCRdb shows in-frame clones only, minus some. The data contain tens of thousands of clones, about four fifths of them singletons. The sample taken for sequencing was peripheral blood. The source of these receptors is a human donor in a cohort sampled during active COVID-19.

V usage is TRBV28 and J usage is TRBJ1-2, with D unresolved. Trimming removed 6 bases from V and 5 bases from J, with 7 bases in between. CDR3 length: 11 amino acids. From germline, CDR1 is MDHEN and CDR2 SYDVKM. The DNA for the CDR3 is TGTGCCAGCAGGGAGGAGTATGGCTACACCTTC. Protein: CASREEYGYTF.

DNA of the CDR3: TGTGCCACCAGATTGGACAGGGGGCTCGGCAATCAGCCCCAGCATTTT. Translating gives CATRLDRGLGNQPQHF. This chain uses TRBV15 with TRBJ1-5; 11 bases fit TRBD1. The CDR3 is made up of 16 amino acids. V gave up 6 bases and J gave up 2 bases; unmatched junction bases: 6. Germline CDR1 reads LNHNV; CDR2 reads YYDKDF (reference sequence). The complete variable domain, with remaining parts taken from reference TRBV15 and TRBJ1-5, reads DAMVIQNPRYQVTQFGKPVTLSCSQTLNHNVMYWYQQKSSQAPKLLFHYYDKDFNNEADTPDNFQSRRPNTSFCFLDIRSPGLGDTAMYLCATRLDRGLGNQPQHFGDGTRLSIL.

The V and J genes are TRBV5-4 and TRBJ2-5; 13 bases align to TRBD2. Germline CDR1 SGHNT, CDR2 YYREEE (reference sequence). V shed 1 base, J shed 4 bases, and the junction held 4 bases outside the gene matches. CDR3 length equals 16 residues. CDR3 sequence (DNA): TGTGCCAGCAGCTTGAGACTAGCGGGGGGAGGAGAGACCCAGTACTTC. Translation gives CASSLRLAGGGETQYF.

The rearrangement uses TRBV6-5 and TRBJ2-5; 7 nucleotides line up with TRBD2. Trimming cost V 0 bases and J 2 bases; bases outside gene matches: 6. Germline V gene data show CDR1 as MNHEY and CDR2 as SVGAGI. The CDR3 covers 16 residues. The CDR3 region is CASSYSSHGGQETQYF. The DNA for the CDR3 is TGTGCCAGCAGTTACTCTAGTCACGGGGGGCAAGAGACCCAGTACTTC.

This chain uses TRBV7-6 with TRBJ1-5; D not resolved. The CDR3 runs 16 residues. The V gene lost 0 bases and the J gene lost 0 bases, with 9 bases spanning the gap. Germline CDR1 and CDR2: SGHVS and FNYEAQ. CDR3 residues: CASSLAGRYSNQPQHF. DNA of the CDR3: TGTGCCAGCAGCTTAGCTGGCAGATATAGCAATCAGCCCCAGCATTTT.

The chain uses TRBV6-5 and TRBJ2-7; 9 positions match TRBD1. Germline V gene sequence: CDR1 MNHEY, CDR2 SVGAGI. Germline trimming cut 5 bases from V and 6 bases from J; bases unmatched to any gene: 5. The CDR3 runs 13 residues. The CDR3 loop is CASSTGGFSEQYF. CDR3 nucleotide sequence: TGTGCCAGCAGTACAGGGGGCTTTAGCGAGCAGTACTTC.

The chain employs TRBV9 and TRBJ2-3; D gene unclear. V was trimmed by 0 bases and J by 5 bases, leaving 13 bases between them. The CDR3 extends over 15 amino acids. The germline V gene encodes CDR1 SGDLS and CDR2 YYNGEE. The CDR3 region has the DNA TGTGCCAGCAGCGTAGAACAGTTCCCAGAAGATACGCAGTATTTT. It yields the protein CASSVEQFPEDTQYF. The full variable domain, its missing parts supplied by reference TRBV9 and TRBJ2-3, is DSGVTQTPKHLITATGQRVTLRCSPRSGDLSVYWYQQSLDQGLQFLIQYYNGEERAKGNILERFSAQQFPDLHSELNLSSLELGDSALYFCASSVEQFPEDTQYFGPGTRLTVL.

The chain uses TRBV19 and TRBJ1-5; a possible D gene is TRBD1 (5 bases). There are 17 residues in the CDR3. The V and J ends lost 6 bases and 0 bases respectively, with 18 bases between them. Germline-derived CDR1 and CDR2 are LNHDA and SQIVND (reference sequence). CDR3 sequence: CASRLRVTTVSNQPQHF. DNA of the CDR3: TGTGCCAGTAGGCTAAGGGTAACGACAGTTAGCAATCAGCCCCAGCATTTT.

This chain joins TRBV20-1 and TRBJ1-1, with TRBD1 matching 8 bases. CDR3 length: 11 amino acids. The germline gives CDR1 DFQATT, CDR2 SNEGSKA (reference sequence). J was trimmed by 11 bases and V by 6 bases; bases with no gene match: 8. CDR3 nucleotide sequence: TGCAGTGCCAGGGGGCACCTGGACGCTTTCTTT. Protein sequence: CSARGHLDAFF.

The rearrangement uses TRBV9 and TRBJ1-2; a possible D gene is TRBD1 (6 bases). Germline CDR1 reads SGDLS; CDR2 reads YYNGEE. This CDR3 contains 14 residues. V lost 4 bases and J 2 bases, leaving 12 bases between the germline ends. The CDR3 region is CASSPRTVNYGYTF. In DNA form, the CDR3 reads TGTGCCAGCAGCCCCCGGACAGTGAACTATGGCTACACCTTC.

V gene TRBV6-1 combines with J gene TRBJ2-7; D perhaps matches TRBD1 (5 bases). Per germline, CDR1 MNHNS and CDR2 SASEGT. V lost 2 bases and J 3 bases, leaving 8 bases between the germline ends. This CDR3 has 13 residues. The CDR3 loop is CASSERGLYEQYF. Written as DNA, the CDR3 is TGTGCCAGCAGTGAAAGGGGCCTCTACGAGCAGTACTTC.

The chain carries TRBV10-2 and TRBJ2-7, with TRBD1 identical over 8 bases. Germline CDR1 is WSHSY and CDR2 is SAAADI. The CDR3 contains 13 residues. J lost 4 bases, V lost 6 bases, and 5 bases had no gene match. The CDR3 here is CASRDRVMYEQYF. CDR3 nucleotide sequence: TGCGCCAGCAGGGACAGGGTTATGTACGAGCAGTACTTC.

This chain links TRBV7-6 with TRBJ2-1; D may be TRBD2 (6 bases). The CDR3 has 16 residues. With 5 bases removed from V and 0 bases from J, the gap between germline ends came to 14 bases. CDR1 is SGHVS, CDR2 FNYEAQ, per germline. This CDR3 reads CASSPGGALSYNEQFF. CDR3 DNA sequence: TGTGCCAGCAGCCCGGGCGGGGCCCTCTCCTACAATGAGCAGTTCTTC.

The rearrangement uses TRBV7-9 and TRBJ1-2; maybe TRBD1 (6 bases). This CDR3 is 14 amino acids long. Trimming pared 7 bases from V and 5 bases from J, leaving 17 bases between. CDR1 SEHNR and CDR2 FQNEAQ come from the germline V gene (reference sequence). CDR3 protein: CASTPSGGMYGYTF. The CDR3 region has the DNA TGTGCCAGCACCCCGTCGGGGGGCATGTATGGCTACACCTTC.